This T cell receptor (beta chain) was sequenced during a study of cytomegalovirus exposure and HLA in healthy donors. Overall study: Most donors, less than 85% of around 400 genotyped, fell in the Caucasian-associated ancestry cluster.

The germline V gene encodes CDR1 ENHRY and CDR2 SYGVKD. J lost 1 base, V lost 0 bases, and 8 bases had no gene match. The CDR3 length is 18 residues. It was healthy bone marrow donors who served as donors. Whole-study results and caveats: HLA restriction was apparent for most CMV-associated TCR beta chains in a later analysis.

The primer mix had 60 Vbeta and 13 Jbeta primers. The table came from immunoSEQ multiplex PCR; TCRdb's copy has only in-frame clones and leaves some out. The sample carries fewer than 250,000 clones, approximately 78% recorded once. This clone appeared once. The target antigen is unknown. Sequences were obtained from PBMCs. The chain is built from TRBV10-3 and TRBJ2-2; 7 nucleotides agree with TRBD2. This TCR derives from a man younger than 40 in good health and CMV-seronegative. This CDR3 reads CAISESLWQRGNTGELFF. The DNA for the CDR3 is TGTGCCATCAGTGAGTCTCTCTGGCAGCGGGGGAACACCGGGGAGCTGTTTTTT.